What follows is one T cell receptor (beta chain) and its context. The sample is drawn from a study of blood T cell repertoires in COVID-19. Background on the study: Whether acute or convalescent, the COVID-19 samples came from the United States, Italy and Spain. In each case, the material was cDNA or gDNA derived from T cells, B-cell-depleted T cells, or PBMCs.

The protocol was immunoSEQ multiplex PCR, while the TCRdb copy is restricted to in-frame clones and leaves out a portion. The sample has approximately 220,000 clones; 90% are singletons. Trimming removed 7 bases at V and 1 base at J, with 7 bases between. Looked up from germline, CDR1 is WSHSY and CDR2 is SAAADI. The CDR3 sequence is 12 residues long. Cohort assignment relied on participant-reported clinical history. The rearrangement joins TRBV10-2 to TRBJ2-5; tentatively, D is TRBD1 (5 bases). The sample taken for sequencing was PBMCs or T cells enriched from blood (not recorded which). The sequence was collected from a man aged 25 to 40 who had recovered from COVID-19. The CDR3 nucleotides are TGCGCCAGCAATAGGGGCCAAGAGACCCAGTACTTC. Translating gives CASNRGQETQYF.